The 23 T cell receptor beta chains listed next were all sequenced from one sample in a study of T cell repertoires in cytomegalovirus infection. TCRdb recomputed calls from the reads with MiXCR, one row per CDR3 protein. The table records under 150,000 distinct CDR3 sequences, approximately 9.2% of them present only once. The sample taken for sequencing was PBMCs. Every receptor here comes from a human donor in good health (CMV status not recorded). Some clones in this sample may be carry-over from other donors' samples.

This clonotype was detected many times. CDR3 bases: TGTGCCAGCAGCTTAAGGGCTAGCAAAGAGACCCAGTACTTC. Amino acid sequence: CASSLRASKETQYF. This chain links TRBV11-2 with TRBJ2-5; a possible D gene is TRBD2 (5 bases). The CDR3 sequence is 14 residues long. CDR1 SGHAT and CDR2 FQNNGV come from the germline V gene. V lost 2 bases and J 3 bases, leaving 10 bases between the germline ends.

This clonotype was detected many times. The rearrangement joins TRBV7-9 to TRBJ2-3; perhaps TRBD1 as D (6 bases). The germline V and J ends were trimmed by 0 bases and 2 bases, with 9 bases remaining between them. Germline values: CDR1 SEHNR, CDR2 FQNEAQ (reference sequence). The CDR3 totals 15 residues. In DNA, the CDR3 is TGTGCCAGCAGCTTAGCGGGGGACATCACAGATACGCAGTATTTT. Its protein is CASSLAGDITDTQYF.

This clonotype has a count of ten or more. This chain joins TRBV7-2 and TRBJ2-3; 10 bases map to TRBD2. This CDR3 contains 14 residues. CDR1 is SGHTA and CDR2 is FQGNSA in the germline V gene. Trimming removed 9 bases from V and 4 bases from J; junction bases left unmatched: 7. Written as DNA, the CDR3 is TGTGCCAGTAACGAAGCGGGGGGGCCAGATACGCAGTATTTT. As protein: CASNEAGGPDTQYF.

This clonotype was seen a handful of times. The rearrangement uses TRBV28 and TRBJ2-7; 8 bases map to TRBD2. Per germline, CDR1 MDHEN and CDR2 SYDVKM. The CDR3 is 16 amino acids. The V segment lost 4 bases and the J segment 3 bases; nucleotides outside the gene matches: 11. The CDR3 sequence: CASSSSLGGGSYEQYF. CDR3 bases: TGTGCCAGCAGTTCGAGCCTCGGGGGGGGAAGCTACGAGCAGTACTTC.

This clonotype was detected only a few times. The V and J genes are TRBV28 and TRBJ1-1; no clear D. The ends were cut back, 8 bases at V and 4 bases at J, with 8 bases in the middle. Germline V gene sequence: CDR1 MDHEN, CDR2 SYDVKM. The length of the CDR3 is 11 residues. CDR3 region: CASVLGTEAFF. The CDR3 region has the DNA TGTGCCAGCGTGTTGGGCACTGAAGCTTTCTTT.

This clonotype was seen only a few times. This chain uses TRBV5-6 with TRBJ1-2, with D perhaps TRBD1 (5 bases). The CDR3 loop spans 11 amino acids. Germline values: CDR1 SGHDT, CDR2 YYEEEE. Trimming removed 4 bases at V and 10 bases at J, with 11 bases between. CDR3 loop: CASSAGHFYTF. The DNA for the CDR3 is TGTGCCAGCAGCGCCGGACATTTCTACACCTTC.

This sequence joins TRBV7-3 and TRBJ2-1; D possibly uses TRBD1 or TRBD2 (5 bases each). V lost 4 bases to trimming and J lost 0 bases, with 13 bases between them. The CDR3 is 16 amino acids. The germline gives CDR1 SGHTA, CDR2 FQGTGA. The CDR3: CASSSSGTNSYNEQFF. CDR3 sequence (DNA): TGTGCCAGCAGCTCGTCCGGGACCAACTCCTACAATGAGCAGTTCTTC.

Ten or more counts support this clonotype. The CDR3 loop reads CASSFPLRGEQFF. The CDR3 region has the DNA TGTGCCAGCAGCTTCCCCCTCCGGGGAGAGCAGTTCTTC. This rearrangement joins TRBV7-2 to TRBJ2-1, with a weak D call TRBD2 (5 bases). The germline V gene encodes CDR1 SGHTA and CDR2 FQGNSA. The V and J ends lost 3 bases and 10 bases respectively, with 13 bases between them. CDR3 length: 13 amino acids.

The table lists this clonotype with a few counts. V gene TRBV12-3 or TRBV12-4 combines with J gene TRBJ1-1; unclear D gene. V dropped 4 bases and J dropped 7 bases, with 19 bases sitting between them. The CDR3 sequence is 15 residues long. This CDR3 reads CASSSYGEGPDEAFF. As DNA, the CDR3 is TGTGCCAGCAGTTCCTATGGGGAAGGCCCTGATGAAGCTTTCTTT.

In the case of this clonotype: With a much larger clone just one base away, this may be a read error. This rearrangement joins TRBV7-4 to TRBJ2-2, with TRBD2 as a possible D gene (5 bases). Germline V gene lookup returns CDR1 SGHVT and CDR2 SQSDAQ. CDR3 size: 16 residues. CDR3 in DNA: TGTGCCAGCAGCTTAGCGATCCAGACAAACACCGGGGAGCTGTGTTTT. As protein: CASSLAIQTNTGELCF.

This clonotype was counted at least ten times. The chain recombines TRBV19 with TRBJ1-1; TRBD1 matches 8 bases. The CDR3 runs 13 residues. V was pared by 4 bases and J by 4 bases, with 2 bases of the junction left unmatched. CDR1 and CDR2 (germline): LNHDA, SQIVND (reference sequence). CDR3 in amino acids: CASSTTGGTEAFF. The DNA for the CDR3 is TGTGCCAGTAGTACCACAGGGGGCACTGAAGCTTTCTTT.

This clonotype was counted ten times or more. This chain links TRBV6-6 with TRBJ1-2, with D perhaps TRBD1 (5 bases). There are 14 residues in the CDR3. V lost 6 bases and J lost 0, with 11 bases in between. CDR1 and CDR2 (germline): MNHNY, SVGAGI (reference sequence). CDR3 residues: CASSYGTSNYGYTF. The CDR3 DNA follows: TGTGCCAGCAGCTACGGGACGTCTAACTATGGCTACACCTTC.

The chain is built from TRBV5-6 and TRBJ1-1; tentative D call: TRBD1 (6 bases). V dropped 0 bases and J dropped 3 bases, with 12 bases sitting between them. The CDR3 consists of 15 residues. Germline lookup yields CDR1 SGHDT and CDR2 YYEEEE. CDR3 bases: TGTGCCAGCAGCTTGGTTGGGGGCGGGTACACTGAAGCTTTCTTT. It yields the protein CASSLVGGGYTEAFF.

This clonotype was picked up a small number of times. The rearrangement joins TRBV20-1 to TRBJ2-7, with 7 bases lining up with TRBD1. Germline CDR1 and CDR2: DFQATT and SNEGSKA (reference sequence). J was trimmed by 3 bases and V by 3 bases; bases with no gene match: 8. The CDR3 runs 14 residues. CDR3 loop: CSASGDRDRYEQYF. In DNA form, the CDR3 reads TGCAGTGCTAGCGGGGACAGAGATCGCTACGAGCAGTACTTC.

At least ten counts were recorded for this clonotype. The chain uses TRBV5-1 and TRBJ2-2; 11 nucleotides match TRBD1. The CDR3 sequence is 17 residues long. CDR1 is SGHRS and CDR2 is YFSETQ in the germline V gene. The J segment lost 4 bases and the V segment lost 4 bases, leaving 9 bases of the junction unmatched. CDR3 bases: TGCGCCAGCAGCAGGACAGGGGGCGCGTGGGGCACCGGGGAGCTGTTTTTT. It translates to CASSRTGGAWGTGELFF.

This chain uses TRBV4-2 with TRBJ1-3; D remains unclear. The germline V and J ends were trimmed by 5 bases and 2 bases, with 7 bases remaining between them. Germline CDR1 and CDR2: LGHNA and YNFKEQ. The CDR3 has 13 amino acids. DNA for the CDR3: TGTGCCAGCAGCGCAGACCCTGGAAACACCATATATTTT. Residues: CASSADPGNTIYF.

In nucleotides, the CDR3 is TGTGCCAGCACCCGCCCACAGGGCGCCTACGAGCAGTACTTC. Translated, it gives CASTRPQGAYEQYF. This rearrangement joins TRBV4-2 to TRBJ2-7; TRBD1 might be the D (6 bases). The germline V gene has CDR1 LGHNA and CDR2 YNFKEQ. Between the trimmed V and J ends, which lost 7 bases and 2 bases, there was a span of 15 bases. The CDR3 contains 14 residues.

This clonotype was found a few times. This chain uses TRBV29-1 with TRBJ2-4, with TRBD1 matching 11 bases. The CDR3 spans 15 residues. Germline CDR1 is SQVTM and CDR2 is ANQGSEA. V lost 3 bases to trimming and J lost 1 base; unmatched junction nucleotides: 2. Here the CDR3 reads CSVEWDRGAKNIQYF. Written as DNA, the CDR3 is TGCAGCGTTGAGTGGGACAGGGGGGCCAAAAACATTCAGTACTTC.

This clonotype was detected ten times or more. The chain combines TRBV29-1 with TRBJ2-5; D may correspond to TRBD1 or TRBD2 (5 bases each). The V end lost 3 bases, the J end lost 5 bases, and 13 bases lay between the germline ends. The CDR3 has 13 amino acids. Germline lookup yields CDR1 SQVTM and CDR2 ANQGSEA. CDR3 loop: CSVDEGSWETQYF. The DNA for the CDR3 is TGCAGCGTTGATGAGGGGTCCTGGGAGACCCAGTACTTC.

This clonotype was seen repeatedly, ten times or more. The V and J genes are TRBV2 and TRBJ1-2, with 8 bases lining up with TRBD1. With 6 bases clipped from V and 5 bases from J, the junction kept 5 bases outside the gene matches. Germline V gene data show CDR1 as SNHLY and CDR2 as FYNNEI. The CDR3 sequence is 13 residues long. The CDR3 here is CASRGTGLYGYTF. DNA for the CDR3: TGTGCCAGCAGGGGGACAGGACTTTATGGCTACACCTTC. The complete variable domain, with remaining parts taken from reference TRBV2 and TRBJ1-2, reads EPEVTQTPSHQVTQMGQEVILRCVPISNHLYFYWYRQILGQKVEFLVSFYNNEISEKSEIFDDQFSVERPDGSNFTLKIRSTKLEDSAMYFCASRGTGLYGYTFGSGTRLTVV.

Judged by abundance, this clonotype is medium-sized. The CDR3 bases are TGTGCCAGCAGTCCTTCCGGCGGACAGGGGGATTACGAGCAGTACTTC. Translated: CASSPSGGQGDYEQYF. The chain employs TRBV7-9 and TRBJ2-7, with 10 positions matching TRBD1. The CDR3 has 16 residues. V lost 6 bases to trimming and J lost 4 bases; unmatched junction nucleotides: 12. Germline loops: CDR1 SEHNR, CDR2 FQNEAQ (reference sequence).

This rearrangement joins TRBV29-1 to TRBJ2-5, with D possibly matching TRBD1 (6 bases). Between the trimmed V and J ends, which lost 7 bases and 2 bases, there was a span of 11 bases. The CDR3 is 12 residues long. Germline values: CDR1 SQVTM, CDR2 ANQGSEA. Written as DNA, the CDR3 is TGCAGCGCCGGACAGCCTCAAGAGACCCAGTACTTC. Its translation: CSAGQPQETQYF.

This clonotype occurred many times. The rearrangement uses TRBV6-5 and TRBJ2-7; D unresolved. The V end lost 0 bases, the J end lost 2 bases, and 5 bases lay between the germline ends. CDR3 length: 13 residues. Germline CDR1 is MNHEY and CDR2 is SVGAGI. The CDR3 DNA sequence: TGTGCCAGCAGTTACTCCCCAGCCTACGAGCAGTACTTC. Translated, it gives CASSYSPAYEQYF.